The 28 T cell receptor beta chains below all came from one sample that was sequenced in a study of CD8+ T cells in alopecia areata. Described treatment: oral pan-JAK inhibitor, 5-10 mg twice daily. Sequencing used cDNA as its template, made by extracting RNA and reverse transcribing it. Method: immunoSEQ multiplex PCR; TCRdb's copy keeps in-frame clones and lacks some. Of approximately 300,000 clones in the sample, 58% were seen once. The source material was CD4+ T cells sorted from blood, sampled at week 24, from a patient treated with tofacitinib. The receptors originated from a human donor with alopecia areata.

This rearrangement joins TRBV4-3 to TRBJ1-2, with D perhaps matching TRBD1 (6 bases). The V gene lost 4 bases and the J gene lost 1 base, with 10 bases spanning the gap. Per the germline V gene, CDR1 is LGHNA and CDR2 is YSLEER. CDR3 length: 14 residues. The CDR3 DNA reads TGCGCCAGCAGCCGACAACAGGGTAACTATGGCTACACCTTC. Its protein product is CASSRQQGNYGYTF.

The J gene is TRBJ2-4, the V gene TRBV9, with D possibly matching TRBD1 (6 bases). This CDR3 spans 15 amino acids. From germline, CDR1 is SGDLS and CDR2 YYNGEE. The V end lost 5 bases, the J end lost 1 base, and 13 bases lay between the germline ends. Written as DNA, the CDR3 is TGTGCCAGCAGACCACAGGGATGGGCCAAAAACATTCAGTACTTC. Protein: CASRPQGWAKNIQYF. Based on the CDR3 plus reference TRBV9 and TRBJ2-4, the full variable domain is DSGVTQTPKHLITATGQRVTLRCSPRSGDLSVYWYQQSLDQGLQFLIQYYNGEERAKGNILERFSAQQFPDLHSELNLSSLELGDSALYFCASRPQGWAKNIQYFGAGTRLSVL.

This clone was recorded many times. This chain connects TRBV2 to TRBJ2-6; possible D gene TRBD2, 6 bases. Between the trimmed V and J ends, which lost 1 base and 2 bases, there was a span of 9 bases. Germline CDR1 and CDR2: SNHLY and FYNNEI. The CDR3 spans 16 residues. Written as DNA, the CDR3 is TGTGCCAGCAGTGAAGTCGGAGGGACTGGGGCCAACGTCCTGACTTTC. Protein sequence: CASSEVGGTGANVLTF.

The rearrangement uses TRBV30 and TRBJ2-7; possible D gene TRBD1, 5 bases. The length of the CDR3 is 13 residues. Germline V gene sequence: CDR1 GTSNPN, CDR2 SVGIG (reference sequence). Between the trimmed V and J ends, which lost 3 bases and 3 bases, there was a span of 12 bases. The CDR3 is CAWRRGSYYEQYF. CDR3 bases: TGTGCCTGGAGAAGGGGCAGCTACTACGAGCAGTACTTC. Variable domain in full (rest from reference TRBV30 and TRBJ2-7): SQTIHQWPATLVQPVGSPLSLECTVEGTSNPNLYWYRQAAGRGLQLLFYSVGIGQISSEVPQNLSASRPQDRQFILSSKKLLLSDSGFYLCAWRRGSYYEQYFGPGTRLTVT.

With regard to this clone: A read error may produce the germline difference seen at one junction end. The chain recombines TRBV29-1 with TRBJ1-2; D not resolved. This CDR3 has 14 amino acids. The germline CDR1 and CDR2 sequences are SQVTM and ANQGSEA. CDR3 in amino acids: CSAEDPQKGYGYTF. The CDR3 DNA follows: TGCAGCGCTGAAGACCCCCAGAAGGGCTATGGCTACACCTTC.

The chain combines TRBV5-1 with TRBJ2-5, with 8 bases fitting TRBD2. Per germline, CDR1 SGHRS and CDR2 YFSETQ. Unmatched junction bases numbered 8, after V lost 3 bases and J lost 4 bases. The CDR3 is 15 residues long. CDR3 coding DNA: TGCGCCAGCAGCTCCGACGGGAGGGCCGGAGAGACCCAGTACTTC. Translation gives CASSSDGRAGETQYF.

The gene calls are TRBV6-1 and TRBJ2-3, with TRBD2 identical over 10 bases. The CDR3 spans 16 residues. J lost 5 bases, V lost 4 bases, and 9 bases had no gene match. Germline V gene sequence: CDR1 MNHNS, CDR2 SASEGT. The CDR3 nucleotides read TGTGCCAGCAGTGCCATGAAGCGGGGGGGCCAAGATACGCAGTATTTT. Translating gives CASSAMKRGGQDTQYF.

This clone was counted only a few times. The chain uses TRBV30 and TRBJ2-1, with 7 bases that match TRBD1. Germline V gives CDR1 GTSNPN, CDR2 SVGIG (reference sequence). Trimming removed 0 bases from V and 0 bases from J; junction bases left unmatched: 11. This CDR3 contains 18 residues. In DNA form, the CDR3 reads TGTGCCTGGAGTGTACCCCTGCACAGGGGAAGCTCCTACAATGAGCAGTTCTTC. Amino acids: CAWSVPLHRGSSYNEQFF.

The J gene is TRBJ1-2, the V gene TRBV30; 7 bases match TRBD1. Unmatched junction bases numbered 4, after V lost 0 bases and J lost 6 bases. Per germline, CDR1 GTSNPN and CDR2 SVGIG (reference sequence). The CDR3 is made up of 13 amino acids. CDR3 sequence: CAWSVSQGDGYTF. For the CDR3, the DNA is TGTGCCTGGAGTGTATCCCAGGGGGATGGCTACACCTTC.

The CDR3: CASSIAGTGNYVSGYTF. The CDR3 DNA is TGCGCCAGCAGCATAGCCGGGACAGGGAATTATGTCTCTGGCTACACCTTC. V usage is TRBV5-1 and J usage is TRBJ1-2; 9 bases are shared with TRBD1. The CDR3 is made up of 17 amino acids. In germline, CDR1 is SGHRS, CDR2 YFSETQ. V lost 4 bases and J lost 7; bases outside the gene matches: 17.

The V and J genes are TRBV7-9 and TRBJ2-5; weak D call: TRBD1 (5 bases). In germline, CDR1 is SEHNR, CDR2 FQNEAQ (reference sequence). The CDR3 covers 13 residues. Trimming removed 0 bases from V and 5 bases from J, with 7 bases in between. DNA of the CDR3: TGTGCCAGCAGCTTAGCAGGGGCGGAGACCCAGTACTTC. This translates into CASSLAGAETQYF.

The chain recombines TRBV7-2 with TRBJ1-2; 8 bases align to TRBD1. There are 14 residues in the CDR3. Germline V gene sequence: CDR1 SGHTA, CDR2 FQGNSA. V was pared by 1 base and J by 5 bases, with 3 bases of the junction left unmatched. Written as DNA, the CDR3 is TGTGCCAGCAGCTTAGGGGACAGGACGTATGGCTACACCTTC. Translation: CASSLGDRTYGYTF.

This clone was seen a handful of times. The chain links TRBV29-1 to TRBJ1-1; tentative D call: TRBD1 (5 bases). From germline, CDR1 is SQVTM and CDR2 ANQGSEA. Trimming removed 4 bases from V and 2 bases from J, with 11 bases in between. The length of the CDR3 is 13 residues. The CDR3 protein is CSVGRQTNTEAFF. As DNA, the CDR3 is TGCAGCGTTGGGCGACAGACCAACACTGAAGCTTTCTTT.

The chain carries TRBV4-3 and TRBJ1-5; TRBD1 is a possible D gene (5 bases). Per germline, CDR1 LGHNA and CDR2 YSLEER. Trimming shortened V by 8 bases and J by 5 bases, and 13 bases separated the two germline ends. The CDR3 contains 13 residues. In nucleotides, the CDR3 is TGCGCCAGCGGTGTGGGGCCTCATCAGCCCCAGCATTTT. Residues: CASGVGPHQPQHF.

In this sample, this clone turned up a few times. The rearrangement joins TRBV30 to TRBJ1-2, with no clear D. The CDR3 totals 12 residues. V was trimmed by 3 bases and J by 5 bases, leaving 10 bases between them. CDR1 and CDR2 from the germline V gene are GTSNPN and SVGIG (reference sequence). CDR3 in DNA: TGTGCCTGGAGAGGTTTAGGGTATGGCTACACCTTC. Amino acid sequence: CAWRGLGYGYTF.

The chain carries TRBV4-1 and TRBJ1-2; D is unresolved. CDR3 size: 14 residues. Looked up from germline, CDR1 is MGHRA and CDR2 is YSYEKL. V was cut by 3 bases and J by 1 base, with 9 bases left in between. DNA of the CDR3: TGCGCCAGCAGCCAGGCGGGGTATAACTATGGCTACACCTTC. Translation: CASSQAGYNYGYTF.

This clone appeared many times. The chain employs TRBV28 and TRBJ1-2; 8 positions match TRBD1. Germline V gene sequence: CDR1 MDHEN, CDR2 SYDVKM. J was trimmed by 5 bases and V by 6 bases; bases with no gene match: 8. This CDR3 contains 14 residues. CDR3 residues: CASSDRGLSYGYTF. CDR3 DNA sequence: TGTGCCAGCAGCGACAGGGGCCTATCTTATGGCTACACCTTC.

The table lists this clone with a few counts. The V call is TRBV5-4, the J call TRBJ2-1; 9 positions agree with TRBD1. The junction had 0 bases not matched to a gene; V was cut back by 3 bases and J by 5 bases. Germline CDR1 and CDR2: SGHNT and YYREEE (reference sequence). The CDR3 contains 13 residues. This CDR3 reads CASSWTGDNEQFF. DNA for the CDR3: TGTGCCAGCAGCTGGACAGGGGACAATGAGCAGTTCTTC.

J is TRBJ2-5 and V is TRBV6-5; weak D call: TRBD1 (6 bases). The CDR3 consists of 16 residues. From germline, CDR1 is MNHEY and CDR2 SVGAGI. Between the trimmed V and J ends, which lost 0 bases and 3 bases, there was a span of 14 bases. CDR3 protein: CASSYSAEQGKETQYF. The CDR3 DNA is TGTGCCAGCAGTTACTCGGCAGAGCAGGGGAAAGAGACCCAGTACTTC.

The V gene is TRBV2, the J gene TRBJ2-2, with 7 bases fitting TRBD2. CDR3 size: 14 residues. The V segment lost 7 bases and the J segment 2 bases; nucleotides outside the gene matches: 4. Germline V gene sequence: CDR1 SNHLY, CDR2 FYNNEI. The CDR3 loop is CASTAGRNTGELFF. CDR3 sequence (DNA): TGTGCCAGCACAGCGGGGCGCAACACCGGGGAGCTGTTTTTT.

The chain's CDR3 is CASRGARNSPLHF. The CDR3 DNA reads TGTGCCAGCAGAGGGGCGAGGAATTCACCCCTCCACTTT. This chain joins TRBV2 and TRBJ1-6; possible D gene TRBD1, 5 bases. CDR3 length equals 13 residues. Germline-derived CDR1 and CDR2 are SNHLY and FYNNEI. V dropped 6 bases and J dropped 7 bases, with 10 bases sitting between them.

Comments on this clone: Additional DNA sequences in this sample encode the identical CDR3. The V and J genes are TRBV29-1 and TRBJ2-1; 14 bases align to TRBD2. The V gene end was trimmed by 5 bases and the J gene end by 0 bases; junction bases not matched to a gene: 3. This CDR3 region has 16 residues. Germline V lookup: CDR1 SQVTM, CDR2 ANQGSEA. The CDR3 sequence: CSVPGTSGGSYNEQFF. The CDR3, as DNA: TGCAGCGTTCCTGGGACTAGCGGGGGCTCCTACAATGAGCAGTTCTTC.

This chain joins TRBV2 and TRBJ1-2; perhaps TRBD1 as D (5 bases). The CDR3 loop spans 18 amino acids. Between the trimmed V and J ends, which lost 1 base and 4 bases, there was a span of 22 bases. CDR1 and CDR2 from the germline V gene are SNHLY and FYNNEI. CDR3 region: CASSEGLSPRGGAYGYTF. The CDR3 DNA follows: TGTGCCAGCAGTGAAGGCCTATCCCCAAGGGGAGGCGCCTATGGCTACACCTTC.

V gene TRBV18 combines with J gene TRBJ1-6; 8 positions match TRBD1. In germline, CDR1 is KGHSH, CDR2 LQKENI. Losses at the gene ends were 6 bases for V and 10 bases for J; bases not matched to a gene: 8. This CDR3 comprises 14 residues. The CDR3 DNA is TGTGCCAGCTCTCGGACAGGGTCGGAGTCACCCCTCCACTTT. Protein sequence: CASSRTGSESPLHF.

This clone occurred a few times. V gene TRBV5-1 combines with J gene TRBJ2-7; weak D call: TRBD2 (6 bases). Germline V gives CDR1 SGHRS, CDR2 YFSETQ. The CDR3 sequence is 14 residues long. Trimming left V 3 bases short and J 1 base short, with 11 bases between. CDR3 nucleotide sequence: TGCGCCAGCAGCTGGGGGGACGGATCCTACGAGCAGTACTTC. It specifies CASSWGDGSYEQYF.

V usage is TRBV30 and J usage is TRBJ2-3; the D gene is possibly TRBD1 (5 bases). The CDR3 is 12 amino acids. Deletions cut 6 bases from V and 0 bases from J, with 7 bases between. The V gene's germline CDR1 is GTSNPN and CDR2 SVGIG (reference sequence). In DNA form, the CDR3 reads TGTGCCTGCGACAGAAGCACAGATACGCAGTATTTT. It specifies CACDRSTDTQYF.

The chain joins TRBV19 to TRBJ1-1; D ambiguous. V was pared by 7 bases and J by 3 bases, with 6 bases between. The length of the CDR3 is 11 residues. From germline, CDR1 is LNHDA and CDR2 SQIVND (reference sequence). The CDR3 nucleotides read TGTGCCAGTACTACCTACACTGAAGCTTTCTTT. Its translation is CASTTYTEAFF.

The chain has TRBV29-1 and TRBJ2-3; TRBD2 aligns across 7 bases. In germline, CDR1 is SQVTM, CDR2 ANQGSEA. V gave up 4 bases and J gave up 2 bases; unmatched junction bases: 9. The CDR3 runs to 15 residues. As DNA, the CDR3 is TGCAGCGTTGCCGCGACTAGCAATAACACAGATACGCAGTATTTT. Residues: CSVAATSNNTDTQYF.